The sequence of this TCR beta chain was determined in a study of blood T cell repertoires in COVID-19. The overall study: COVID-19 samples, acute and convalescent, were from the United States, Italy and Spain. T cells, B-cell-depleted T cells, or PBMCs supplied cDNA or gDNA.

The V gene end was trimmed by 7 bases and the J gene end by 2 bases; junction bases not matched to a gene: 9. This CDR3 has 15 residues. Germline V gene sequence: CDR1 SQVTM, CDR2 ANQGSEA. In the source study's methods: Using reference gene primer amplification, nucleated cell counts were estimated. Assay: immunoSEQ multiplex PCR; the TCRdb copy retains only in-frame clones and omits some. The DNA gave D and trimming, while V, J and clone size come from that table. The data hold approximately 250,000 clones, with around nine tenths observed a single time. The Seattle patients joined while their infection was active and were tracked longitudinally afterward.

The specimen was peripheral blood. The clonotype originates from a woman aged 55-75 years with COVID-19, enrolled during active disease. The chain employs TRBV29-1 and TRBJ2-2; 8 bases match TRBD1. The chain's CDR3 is CSATTGTGNTGELFF. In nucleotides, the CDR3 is TGCAGCGCCACGACCGGGACAGGCAACACCGGGGAGCTGTTTTTT.